The 30 T cell receptor beta chains reported below all come from one sample, sequenced in a study of T cell therapy after organ transplantation. Their cognate antigens are unknown. The time point denotes: 20-29 weeks after completion of therapy. Repertoires were generated with immunoSEQ multiplex PCR, while TCRdb's copy carries only in-frame clones and drops some. The sample shows over a thousand clones, over 60% of them seen only once. Specimen: CD8+ T cells from blood, collected after autologous CMV-specific T cell therapy. These receptors all come from a human patient who had received a solid organ transplant and had CMV disease. Some T cells could come from the graft donor.

This clone has a single count. The chain links TRBV9 to TRBJ2-7; 7 nucleotides line up with TRBD1. After removal of 0 bases from V and 2 bases from J, the junction contained 2 bases not matched to a gene. Germline CDR1 is SGDLS and CDR2 is YYNGEE. The CDR3 covers 14 residues. The CDR3 DNA is TGTGCCAGCAGCGTAGGGGACAGACCCTACGAGCAGTACTTC. This sequence encodes CASSVGDRPYEQYF.

The chain recombines TRBV4-1 with TRBJ2-1, with TRBD2 matching 15 bases. Unmatched junction bases numbered 1, after V lost 1 base and J lost 6 bases. Germline assignment: CDR1 MGHRA and CDR2 YSYEKL. The CDR3 totals 16 residues. Written as DNA, the CDR3 is TGCGCCAGCAGCCAAGGGACTAGCGGGAGGGTCAATGAGCAGTTCTTC. Translation: CASSQGTSGRVNEQFF.

This sequence joins TRBV6-4 and TRBJ2-5, with D possibly matching TRBD2 (5 bases). The CDR3 has 18 residues. Germline values: CDR1 MRHNA, CDR2 SNTAGT. With 6 bases removed from V and 0 bases from J, the gap between germline ends came to 23 bases. The CDR3 is CASSTPPDFPGHQETQYF. In DNA, the CDR3 is TGTGCCAGCAGCACACCCCCGGACTTCCCTGGGCACCAAGAGACCCAGTACTTC.

This clone appeared a few times. The V call is TRBV7-3, the J call TRBJ2-1; 9 bases match TRBD2. The trim removed 5 bases at V and 2 bases at J, leaving 7 bases unmatched. Germline assignment: CDR1 SGHTA and CDR2 FQGTGA. This CDR3 has 16 residues. The CDR3 DNA follows: TGTGCCAGCAGCGTTGATAGCGGGAGCGCCTACAATGAGCAGTTCTTC. It encodes CASSVDSGSAYNEQFF.

This clone has a handful of counts. This chain links TRBV5-6 with TRBJ1-6; D gene ambiguous. This CDR3 comprises 12 residues. V was shortened by 1 base and J by 7 bases, with 3 bases between the two germline ends. The germline V gene encodes CDR1 SGHDT and CDR2 YYEEEE. The CDR3 sequence is CASSLNNSPLHF. The CDR3 nucleotides are TGTGCCAGCAGCTTGAACAATTCACCCCTCCACTTT.

The chain recombines TRBV2 with TRBJ1-6; D unclear. The CDR3 extends over 14 amino acids. The V gene lost 2 bases and the J gene lost 7 bases, with 9 bases spanning the gap. Germline V gene sequence: CDR1 SNHLY, CDR2 FYNNEI. The CDR3 is CASSEYPWNSPLHF. The CDR3 bases are TGTGCCAGCAGTGAATACCCGTGGAATTCACCCCTCCACTTT.

This clone was observed a handful of times. The CDR3 region is CASSLAGMNTEAFF. CDR3 nucleotides: TGCGCCAGCAGCTTGGCAGGGATGAACACTGAAGCTTTCTTT. This chain links TRBV5-1 with TRBJ1-1; weak D call: TRBD1 (5 bases). This CDR3 contains 14 residues. Deletions cut 0 bases from V and 0 bases from J, with 6 bases between. In germline, CDR1 is SGHRS, CDR2 YFSETQ. The variable domain in full, completed from reference TRBV5-1 and TRBJ1-1, reads KAGVTQTPRYLIKTRGQQVTLSCSPISGHRSVSWYQQTPGQGLQFLFEYFSETQRNKGNFPGRFSGRQFSNSRSEMNVSTLELGDSALYLCASSLAGMNTEAFFGQGTRLTVV.

The J gene is TRBJ2-3, the V gene TRBV29-1, with TRBD2 matching over 10 bases. Losses at the gene ends were 3 bases for V and 4 bases for J; bases not matched to a gene: 4. The CDR3 totals 14 residues. Per germline, CDR1 SQVTM and CDR2 ANQGSEA. The CDR3 protein is CSVDGTSVSDTQYF. CDR3 DNA: TGCAGCGTTGACGGGACTAGCGTCTCAGATACGCAGTATTTT.

The V gene is TRBV7-6, the J gene TRBJ2-3; the D call may be TRBD1 or TRBD2 (5 bases each). The germline gives CDR1 SGHVS, CDR2 FNYEAQ. The CDR3 has 13 residues. Trimming shortened V by 3 bases and J by 10 bases, and 14 bases separated the two germline ends. The CDR3 protein is CASSLGPSTAQYF. Written as DNA, the CDR3 is TGTGCCAGCAGCTTGGGACCCTCGACGGCGCAGTATTTT.

As regards this clone: Mismatch with germline at one junction end may stem from a read error. This chain connects TRBV6-1 to TRBJ1-3, with a possible D match to TRBD1 (5 bases). CDR1 and CDR2 from the germline V gene are MNHNS and SASEGT. There are 14 residues in the CDR3. The CDR3 reads CASSDGASGNTLYF. In DNA, the CDR3 is TGTGCCAGCAGTGATGGGGCTTCTGGAAACACCTTATATTTT.

This clone was recorded only once. V and J are TRBV19 and TRBJ1-1; no reliable D call. Germline V lookup: CDR1 LNHDA, CDR2 SQIVND (reference sequence). The V gene lost 1 base and the J gene lost 0 bases, with 6 bases spanning the gap. CDR3 length: 14 amino acids. CDR3 nucleotide sequence: TGTGCCAGTAGTATAGGGCAGGTGAACACTGAAGCTTTCTTT. This encodes CASSIGQVNTEAFF. The variable domain in full, with the rest retrieved from reference TRBV19 and TRBJ1-1, is DGGITQSPKYLFRKEGQNVTLSCEQNLNHDAMYWYRQDPGQGLRLIYYSQIVNDFQKGDIAEGYSVSREKKESFPLTVTSAQKNPTAFYLCASSIGQVNTEAFFGQGTRLTVV.

This chain links TRBV2 with TRBJ2-7; D not resolved. The V and J ends lost 1 base and 2 bases respectively, with 9 bases between them. Per the germline V gene, CDR1 is SNHLY and CDR2 is FYNNEI. The CDR3 is 14 residues long. The CDR3 DNA reads TGTGCCAGCAGTGAAGGGGCAGTAGCCTACGAGCAGTACTTC. It encodes CASSEGAVAYEQYF.

The rearrangement uses TRBV19 and TRBJ1-5; D unresolved. The CDR3 runs 14 residues. The germline V and J ends were trimmed by 3 bases and 6 bases, with 12 bases remaining between them. CDR1 is LNHDA, CDR2 SQIVND, per germline (reference sequence). CDR3 loop: CASSIGGVGQPQHF. The DNA of the CDR3 is TGTGCCAGTAGTATTGGCGGGGTCGGTCAGCCCCAGCATTTT.

V gene TRBV19 combines with J gene TRBJ2-1; D is possibly TRBD2 (6 bases). The CDR3 has 15 residues. Between the trimmed V and J ends, which lost 6 bases and 2 bases, there was a span of 14 bases. Germline-derived CDR1 and CDR2 are LNHDA and SQIVND (reference sequence). The DNA for the CDR3 is TGTGCCAGTAGCGCCGGGACTTCCACCTACAATGAGCAGTTCTTC. Translating gives CASSAGTSTYNEQFF.

The chain carries TRBV7-9 and TRBJ2-1, with D possibly being TRBD2 (5 bases). CDR1 and CDR2 from the germline V gene are SEHNR and FQNEAQ (reference sequence). The CDR3 totals 15 residues. V dropped 5 bases and J dropped 8 bases, with 19 bases sitting between them. As DNA, the CDR3 is TGTGCCAGCAGCCCCCCAGCGGATAGGGCCCATGAGCAGTTCTTC. The encoded protein is CASSPPADRAHEQFF.

The rearrangement joins TRBV6-5 to TRBJ2-5, with 7 nucleotides matching TRBD1. This CDR3 comprises 15 residues. Germline trimming cut 2 bases from V and 7 bases from J; bases unmatched to any gene: 10. CDR1 and CDR2 (germline): MNHEY, SVGAGI. In DNA form, the CDR3 reads TGTGCCAGCAGTTACAGACAGGGCGGAGTCGCGACCCAGTACTTC. This gives the protein CASSYRQGGVATQYF.

V usage is TRBV27 and J usage is TRBJ2-7, with D uncertain. Germline V gene sequence: CDR1 MNHEY, CDR2 SMNVEV (reference sequence). The CDR3 totals 13 residues. With 3 bases removed from V and 2 bases from J, the gap between germline ends came to 8 bases. CDR3 nucleotides: TGTGCCAGCAGTTTTGCAGAACCCTACGAGCAGTACTTC. As protein: CASSFAEPYEQYF.

The chain carries TRBV11-3 and TRBJ2-5, with D tentatively TRBD1 (6 bases). Trimming left V 0 bases short and J 5 bases short, with 7 bases between. The CDR3 is made up of 13 amino acids. Per germline, CDR1 SGHNT and CDR2 YENEEA. The CDR3 reads CASSLEGGETQYF. CDR3 DNA: TGTGCCAGCAGCTTAGAAGGGGGTGAGACCCAGTACTTC.

This chain uses TRBV4-2 with TRBJ1-4; TRBD1 agrees at 10 bases. V lost 4 bases to trimming and J lost 6 bases; unmatched junction nucleotides: 8. Germline values: CDR1 LGHNA, CDR2 YNFKEQ. CDR3 length equals 16 residues. CDR3 region: CASSPLPGQGYEKLFF. Here the CDR3 DNA reads TGTGCCAGCAGCCCCCTTCCGGGACAGGGGTATGAAAAACTGTTTTTT.

The chain joins TRBV10-2 to TRBJ2-1; 12 bases align to TRBD2. After removal of 5 bases from V and 0 bases from J, the junction contained 2 bases not matched to a gene. This CDR3 is 16 amino acids long. Germline CDR1 reads WSHSY; CDR2 reads SAAADI. The CDR3 DNA reads TGCGCCAGCAGTCTAGCGGGAGGGTACTCCTACAATGAGCAGTTCTTC. It codes for CASSLAGGYSYNEQFF.

The J gene is TRBJ1-4, the V gene TRBV11-2, with 8 bases matching TRBD1. Germline loops: CDR1 SGHAT, CDR2 FQNNGV. The CDR3 covers 15 residues. V shed 4 bases and J 8 bases; nucleotides not matched to a gene: 9. The chain's CDR3 is CASSSLTGVGEKLFF. Written as DNA, the CDR3 is TGTGCCAGCAGCTCATTGACAGGGGTAGGCGAAAAACTGTTTTTT.

This clone has just a few counts. The J gene is TRBJ1-2, the V gene TRBV6-6; D unclear. CDR3 size: 13 residues. CDR1 is MNHNY, CDR2 SVGAGI, per germline (reference sequence). Trimming took 0 bases from V and 8 from J, leaving 10 bases between them. CDR3 sequence reads: CASSYSDGSGYTF. CDR3 DNA: TGTGCCAGCAGTTACTCCGACGGGAGCGGCTACACCTTC.

The chain employs TRBV29-1 and TRBJ2-7; a weak D match, TRBD1 (6 bases). Per the germline V gene, CDR1 is SQVTM and CDR2 is ANQGSEA. The CDR3 contains 11 residues. The germline V and J ends were trimmed by 6 bases and 4 bases, with 10 bases remaining between them. CDR3 nucleotide sequence: TGCAGCGTGGTACAGGGTTACGAGCAGTACTTC. It yields the protein CSVVQGYEQYF.

The V call is TRBV7-9, the J call TRBJ1-2, with 8 bases matching TRBD1. The CDR3 totals 16 residues. Per germline, CDR1 SEHNR and CDR2 FQNEAQ (reference sequence). J lost 4 bases, V lost 1 base, and 8 bases had no gene match. CDR3 sequence (DNA): TGTGCCAGCAGCTTAGACCCAGGGGGCATATTCTATGGCTACACCTTC. The encoded protein is CASSLDPGGIFYGYTF.

The genes are TRBV13 and TRBJ2-4; D is possibly TRBD1 or TRBD2 (5 bases each). Looked up from germline, CDR1 is PRHDT and CDR2 is FYEKMQ (reference sequence). The CDR3 spans 17 residues. V was trimmed by 0 bases and J by 0 bases, leaving 12 bases between them. The CDR3 protein is CASSLGPGPLAKNIQYF. The CDR3 DNA reads TGTGCCAGCAGCTTAGGCCCGGGACCCCTAGCCAAAAACATTCAGTACTTC.

This chain joins TRBV27 and TRBJ1-6, with unresolved D. V shed 3 bases and J shed 11 bases, with 8 bases lying between them. This CDR3 is built from 12 residues. Germline assignment: CDR1 MNHEY and CDR2 SMNVEV (reference sequence). Here the CDR3 DNA reads TGTGCCAGCAGTTTTCCCGGAGCACCCCTCCACTTT. It encodes CASSFPGAPLHF.

The V call is TRBV28, the J call TRBJ1-5; a weak D match, TRBD1 (5 bases). Looked up from germline, CDR1 is MDHEN and CDR2 is SYDVKM. The V gene lost 6 bases and the J gene lost 5 bases, with 11 bases spanning the gap. The CDR3 totals 13 residues. The CDR3 bases are TGTGCCAGCAGCTCAGGGTGGGATCAGCCCCAGCATTTT. Protein sequence: CASSSGWDQPQHF.

The CDR3 DNA is TGCGCCAGCAGCCAAGATAGGAGCGGGGGGCCGGGAGATACGCAGTATTTT. As protein: CASSQDRSGGPGDTQYF. J is TRBJ2-3 and V is TRBV4-1; 9 bases align to TRBD2. The CDR3 contains 17 residues. Germline V gene data show CDR1 as MGHRA and CDR2 as YSYEKL. The trim removed 0 bases at V and 5 bases at J, leaving 9 bases unmatched.

The rearrangement joins TRBV29-1 to TRBJ1-1; D not resolved. The CDR3 is 13 residues long. CDR1 is SQVTM, CDR2 ANQGSEA, per germline. V was pared by 6 bases and J by 0 bases, with 11 bases between. The CDR3 DNA reads TGCAGCGTCCTGGGGTCGGTGAACACTGAAGCTTTCTTT. Amino acids: CSVLGSVNTEAFF.

The V gene is TRBV19, the J gene TRBJ2-3, with a possible D match to TRBD1 (6 bases). Between the trimmed V and J ends, which lost 5 bases and 6 bases, there was a span of 18 bases. Germline V CDR1 and CDR2: LNHDA, SQIVND (reference sequence). This CDR3 is 15 amino acids long. CDR3 coding DNA: TGTGCCAGTAGTCGGGACAACTCAGTGAGGGATACGCAGTATTTT. It yields the protein CASSRDNSVRDTQYF.